This T cell receptor beta chain was sequenced during a study of blood T cells in healthy people across ages (dated by TCRdb to between 2014 and 2016). About the full investigation: In model experiments, roughly one uniquely barcoded TCR beta cDNA molecule per two T cells was captured by template switching. To avoid experimental bias, donors of different ages were distributed randomly across sequencing lanes. For two donors (one aged 18 to 30 and one aged 80 or older), the study analyzed two additional independent replicas of 1 million unique cDNA reads from the same blood draw. Donors were grouped into four age groups: young (average roughly 15 years), middle-aged (over 35), aged (around 62) and long-lived (around 80). Using deep sequencing normalized with unique cDNA molecular identifiers, the study measured how TCR beta repertoire diversity changes with age.

The library was prepared using 5' RACE. Sequencing used an Illumina HiSeq 2500. A second roughly 7 to 12 cycle PCR used a sample-barcoded 5' primer and a J-beta primer mix. Each TCR beta cDNA molecule received a unique molecular identifier from a template-switch 5' adaptor carrying 12 random nucleotides. Each sample yielded at least 2.5 million CDR3-containing paired-end reads. First-strand cDNA was synthesized from all RNA with the Mint cDNA synthesis kit, primed by a TRBC-specific oligonucleotide. Following uracil-DNA glycosylase treatment, a first 18-cycle PCR with universal primers M1SS and BC2_uni_R was performed on all cDNA. Under the source paper's analysis protocol: Normalization of each sample was performed by random selection of 1 million high-quality reads, each carrying a distinct molecular identifier. Reads with shared molecular identifiers were discarded instead of being binned into consensus sequences. MiTCR, with a Q25 quality threshold and the strictest error-elimination algorithm, was used for CDR3 identification, clonotype clustering and error correction. A nonparametric unseen species model using Euler transformation provided a lower-bound estimate of total TCR beta diversity. TCRdb's own reprocessing of the public reads used fastp at Q25 and MiXCR and kept productive beta chains. Each CDR3 protein appears once, grouped with its most common genes and DNA. For this entry, the V and J calls and clone size follow TCRdb and not the study's own pipeline. Recorded for this sample are more than 700,000 distinct CDR3 sequences; roughly 53% of them occurred a single time. 41% of the sample goes to the ten largest clones.

Points on this clonotype: This receptor's antigen is unknown. Per-nucleotide qualities are absent, and no much larger clonotype sits a single base away.

V is cut by 4 bases and J by 3 bases, and the space between the germline ends is 11 bases. From cysteine to phenylalanine, the CDR3 is 14 amino acids long. Only the CDR3 part of the read is kept: 42 bases, read in frame from the first base. Broad study findings and their caveats: Total diversity estimates from one million sequenced T cells were considered lower bounds and underestimates. Compared with the aged group, the long-lived group had more naive CD4+ T cells, fewer expanded clones and increased TCR diversity, a pattern suggesting age selection. As age increased, observed TCR beta diversity per million T cells dropped in a roughly linear way, and a significant reduction was already evident by age about 40. Observed TCR beta diversity correlated strongly with the percentage of naive T cells measured by flow cytometry. Conclusive comparison of naive and antigen-experienced compartments was prevented by the profiling of bulk unsorted PBMCs. The CMV infection status of donors was not known, potentially confounding age-related changes in expanded clonotypes.

Systemically healthy Caucasian individuals from Russia, some 36 in total and aged roughly 6 to 100 years, were included as donors. Each donor gave approximately 9.3 milliliters of peripheral blood, collected into EDTA-treated Vacutainer tubes. Ficoll-Paque density-gradient centrifugation was used to isolate PBMCs, with at least 6 million per sample. Total RNA was extracted from PBMCs with Trizol reagent, with at least 6 micrograms obtained per sample. For every donor, an aliquot of PBMCs went through flow cytometry to measure the percentages of naive CD45RAhigh/CD27high T cells. This sequence was found in a man at least 80 years old in good health. Material for sequencing was blood. The sequence joins TRBV12-3 or TRBV12-4 to TRBJ2-3; no confident D gene assignment can be made. The CDR3 amino acid sequence is: CASSCRVVTDTQYF. In nucleotides, the sequence is TGTGCCAGCAGTTGCAGAGTGGTGACAGATACGCAGTATTTT.